This T cell receptor (beta chain) was retrieved from a study of blood T cell repertoires in COVID-19. This CDR3 is 15 amino acids long. V lost 4 bases and J lost 8; bases outside the gene matches: 11. Germline V lookup: CDR1 SGHRS, CDR2 YFSETQ. The study drew participants aged roughly 18 to 89 years from about two dozen US areas. This table comes from immunoSEQ multiplex PCR, and its TCRdb copy is limited to in-frame clones, with some not included. The table records about 330,000 clones, nearly 90% of them present only once. This receptor was obtained from a woman in her thirties who had recovered from COVID-19. The chain links TRBV5-1 to TRBJ2-1, with 8 positions matching TRBD2. The sample comprised PBMCs or T cells enriched from blood (not recorded which). CDR3 in amino acids: CASSPPGGAGDEQFF. The CDR3 region has the DNA TGCGCCAGCAGCCCGCCGGGGGGGGCCGGGGATGAGCAGTTCTTC.